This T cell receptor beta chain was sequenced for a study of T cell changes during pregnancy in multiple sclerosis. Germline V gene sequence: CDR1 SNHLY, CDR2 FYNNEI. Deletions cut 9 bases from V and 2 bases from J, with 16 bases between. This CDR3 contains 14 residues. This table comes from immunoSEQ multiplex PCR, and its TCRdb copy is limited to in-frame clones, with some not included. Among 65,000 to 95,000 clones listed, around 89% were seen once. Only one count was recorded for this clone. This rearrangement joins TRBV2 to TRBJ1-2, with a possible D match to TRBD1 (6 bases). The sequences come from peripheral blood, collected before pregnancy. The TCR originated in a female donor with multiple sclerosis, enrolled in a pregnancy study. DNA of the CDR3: TGTGCCAGTAATAGACCGGGACACAACTATGGCTACACCTTC. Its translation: CASNRPGHNYGYTF.